This T cell receptor (beta chain) was documented in a study of cytomegalovirus exposure and HLA in healthy donors. Regarding this clone: Its antigen is still unknown.

Points from the study as a whole: TCR beta sequences reportedly predicted the HLA-A and HLA-B alleles of most subjects accurately.

The PCR ran on 60 Vbeta and 13 Jbeta primers. Some clones are missing from TCRdb's copy, which holds only in-frame ones; the method was immunoSEQ multiplex PCR. The repertoire holds some 160,000 clones, 75% to 80% seen once, with just over 3% in the top ten. The sequence came from a woman between 35 and 50 years old in good health and CMV-seronegative. Sequencing was carried out using PBMCs.

The CDR3 sequence: CASRLPGEKLFF. In DNA form, the CDR3 reads TGTGCCAGCAGGTTGCCAGGTGAAAAACTGTTTTTT. The chain combines TRBV6-1 with TRBJ1-4; D not resolved. The V end was cut by 6 bases, the J end by 7 bases, with 9 bases between. The V gene's germline CDR1 is MNHNS and CDR2 SASEGT. The CDR3 is 12 residues long.